Below, 20 T cell receptor beta chains from the same sample are listed, as sequenced in a study of regulatory T cells in long-lasting Graves disease. Arm-PCR of CDR3 regions and iRepertoire HTBI primers were the basis on which TCR beta libraries were built. TCRdb processed the multiplex PCR reads anew with MiXCR; each CDR3 protein has one entry. The table lists over 400,000 distinct CDR3 sequences, 14% of them singletons. Time point denoted: newly diagnosed GD, antithyroid drugs for less than 3 months. The TCR library was made from RNA that had been extracted from PBMCs in TRIzol. These data were also reused for a study on T cells in Graves' hyperthyroidism and ophthalmopathy.

The starting material was peripheral blood mononuclear cells (PBMCs), obtained at new diagnosis, from a patient treated with antithyroid drugs. The source of these receptors is a woman aged 50 to 60 with Graves disease.

The chain has TRBV6-2 or TRBV6-3 and TRBJ2-5, with D possibly matching TRBD1 (5 bases). Germline CDR1 reads MNHEY; CDR2 reads SVGEGT. The CDR3 covers 15 residues. Trimming pared 4 bases from V and 0 bases from J, leaving 12 bases between. The CDR3 sequence is CASSLDLTDQETQYF. As DNA, the CDR3 is TGTGCCAGCAGTTTAGATCTGACAGACCAAGAGACCCAGTACTTC.

There are many counts of this clonotype. J is TRBJ2-7 and V is TRBV28; D may be TRBD2 (5 bases). The CDR3 has 13 residues. V gave up 8 bases and J gave up 5 bases, with 16 bases separating them. CDR1 is MDHEN and CDR2 is SYDVKM in the germline V gene. The CDR3 coding sequence is TGTGCCAGCTGGAAGACTACGACCAACGAGCAGTACTTC. Translated, it gives CASWKTTTNEQYF.

The J gene is TRBJ2-3, the V gene TRBV7-9, with 13 bases lining up with TRBD2. Germline V CDR1 and CDR2: SEHNR, FQNEAQ (reference sequence). Trimming removed 7 bases from V and 4 bases from J; junction bases left unmatched: 5. The CDR3 length is 15 residues. DNA for the CDR3: TGTGCCAGCACCTGGACTAGCGGGAGTTCAGATACGCAGTATTTT. Encoded protein: CASTWTSGSSDTQYF.

This clonotype came up many times. The chain uses TRBV24-1 and TRBJ2-2; D not certain. Trimming stripped 2 bases from V and 6 bases from J, with 6 bases between. CDR1 is KGHDR, CDR2 SFDVKD, per germline. CDR3 length: 13 amino acids. CDR3 region: CATSDSVAGELFF. CDR3 coding DNA: TGTGCCACCAGTGATTCAGTGGCCGGGGAGCTGTTTTTT.

This clonotype was detected a few times. This chain uses TRBV7-3 with TRBJ2-7; weak D call: TRBD2 (6 bases). The CDR3 totals 12 residues. CDR1 is SGHTA and CDR2 is FQGTGA in the germline V gene. V was shortened by 3 bases and J by 7 bases, with 10 bases between the two germline ends. CDR3 nucleotide sequence: TGTGCCAGCAGCTTTACTAGCCTAGAGCAGTACTTC. Translated: CASSFTSLEQYF.

The sample holds a few counts of this clonotype. V and J are TRBV7-9 and TRBJ2-3; D possibly corresponds to TRBD1 (6 bases). The J call may not be correct, given that the DNA end is closer to TRBJ2-5. The CDR3 contains 17 residues. The V gene's germline CDR1 is SEHNR and CDR2 FQNEAQ (reference sequence). In DNA form, the CDR3 reads TGTGCCAGCAGCTTATTTTTTCATGTTGGGGGCGCGGAGACCCAGTACTTC. Its translation is CASSLFFHVGGAETQYF.

With regard to this clonotype: This is likely an artifact of a read error, given a far larger clone one base away. The rearrangement uses TRBV27 and TRBJ2-5, with 10 bases matching TRBD2. Germline CDR1 and CDR2: MNHEY and SMNVEV (reference sequence). J was trimmed by 11 bases and V by 2 bases; bases with no gene match: 14. This CDR3 comprises 16 residues. The DNA of the CDR3 is TGTGCCAGCAGTTTAAGGGCTAGCGGGAGCAACAATGAGCAGTACTTC. Its protein is CASSLRASGSNNEQYF.

This clonotype was seen a few times. This rearrangement joins TRBV5-6 to TRBJ2-3; 9 nucleotides agree with TRBD1. The CDR3 runs to 15 residues. CDR1 SGHDT and CDR2 YYEEEE come from the germline V gene. J lost 0 bases, V lost 6 bases, and 5 bases had no gene match. The CDR3, as DNA: TGTGCCAGCACCCGACAGGGGGTAAGCACAGATACGCAGTATTTT. It codes for CASTRQGVSTDTQYF.

In its sample, this clonotype was seen once. The chain links TRBV20-1 to TRBJ1-2; 9 positions match TRBD1. The CDR3 sequence is 15 residues long. V gave up 1 base and J gave up 4 bases; unmatched junction bases: 7. The germline V gene has CDR1 DFQATT and CDR2 SNEGSKA (reference sequence). This chain's CDR3 is CSARVTGGKSYGYTF. DNA for the CDR3: TGCAGTGCTAGAGTTACAGGGGGCAAGAGCTATGGCTACACCTTC.

This clonotype was seen many times. This chain connects TRBV28 to TRBJ2-1, with 10 bases matching TRBD2. CDR3 length: 16 amino acids. The junction had 10 bases not matched to a gene; V was cut back by 5 bases and J by 6 bases. Per germline, CDR1 MDHEN and CDR2 SYDVKM. CDR3: CASSLASGSALNEQFF. The CDR3 nucleotides are TGTGCCAGCAGTCTCGCTAGCGGGAGTGCCCTCAATGAGCAGTTCTTC.

This clonotype was observed many times. The chain is built from TRBV6-1 and TRBJ1-5, with D tentatively TRBD1 (5 bases). The length of the CDR3 is 15 residues. Trimming stripped 0 bases from V and 9 bases from J, with 15 bases between. Germline V gene lookup returns CDR1 MNHNS and CDR2 SASEGT. CDR3 sequence (DNA): TGTGCCAGCAGTGAAGCGCAAGGGGCTGCGTGGCCCCAGCATTTT. The encoded protein is CASSEAQGAAWPQHF.

In its sample, this clonotype was seen many times. The chain joins TRBV2 to TRBJ2-2; D gene uncertain. V was clipped by 5 bases and J by 4 bases, with 14 bases between them. The germline CDR1 and CDR2 sequences are SNHLY and FYNNEI. CDR3 length: 15 residues. The CDR3 sequence is CASSPHEESTGELFF. The CDR3 DNA reads as TGTGCCAGCAGTCCGCACGAGGAGTCCACCGGGGAGCTGTTTTTT.

This clonotype occurred many times. This chain uses TRBV29-1 with TRBJ2-5; D is possibly TRBD1 (6 bases). CDR3 length equals 13 residues. V lost 3 bases, J lost 3 bases, and 11 bases lay in between. The germline V gene encodes CDR1 SQVTM and CDR2 ANQGSEA. The CDR3 loop reads CSVEDRSEETQYF. In DNA form, the CDR3 reads TGCAGCGTTGAGGACAGATCAGAAGAGACCCAGTACTTC.

Details on this clonotype: Possible read error: a much larger clone is one base away. V gene TRBV30 combines with J gene TRBJ2-7, with D possibly TRBD2 on 6 matching bases. Germline CDR1 is GTSNPN and CDR2 is SVGIG (reference sequence). V lost 5 bases and J lost 4, with 18 bases in between. The CDR3 totals 14 residues. CDR3 coding DNA: TGTGCCTGGTCGAGGTCAGGGAGGAAGTACGAGCAGTACTTC. Protein: CAWSRSGRKYEQYF.

This clonotype was recorded a few times. CDR3 in amino acids: CASSLVRAGEQYF. The CDR3 nucleotides read TGTGCCAGCAGCTTAGTCCGGGCCGGCGAGCAGTACTTC. This chain uses TRBV11-1 with TRBJ2-7; D gene ambiguous. The germline CDR1 and CDR2 sequences are SGHAT and FQDESV (reference sequence). CDR3 length equals 13 residues. Trimming left V 1 base short and J 6 bases short, with 10 bases between.

There are many counts of this clonotype. One end of the junction varies from germline; a read error may be responsible. The V and J genes are TRBV12-3 or TRBV12-4 and TRBJ1-1; 7 bases are shared with TRBD1. The CDR3 runs 15 residues. CDR3 nucleotide sequence: TGTGCCAGCACCCCAGGGGGGCTAGTGAACGCTGAAGCTTTCTTT. Its translation is CASTPGGLVNAEAFF.

This clonotype was detected ten times or more. This rearrangement joins TRBV6-1 to TRBJ1-1; 7 positions match TRBD1. In germline, CDR1 is MNHNS, CDR2 SASEGT. The V segment lost 6 bases and the J segment 3 bases; nucleotides outside the gene matches: 10. This CDR3 contains 15 residues. CDR3 bases: TGTGCCAGCAGGGAACACAGGGGAGGGTACACTGAAGCTTTCTTT. Amino acid sequence: CASREHRGGYTEAFF.

Only a few counts were recorded for this clonotype. This chain joins TRBV5-1 and TRBJ2-5; 13 bases are a match to TRBD2. The CDR3 totals 17 residues. With V trimmed by 4 bases and J by 5 bases, 11 bases remained unmatched. Germline V gene lookup returns CDR1 SGHRS and CDR2 YFSETQ. CDR3 sequence: CASSLGTSGTTRETQYF. The CDR3 DNA is TGCGCCAGCAGCCTCGGGACTAGCGGGACCACCCGGGAGACCCAGTACTTC.

The rearrangement links TRBV7-2 to TRBJ2-5; D gene unclear. Deletions cut 7 bases from V and 1 base from J, with 10 bases between. Germline V gene sequence: CDR1 SGHTA, CDR2 FQGNSA. The CDR3 has 13 amino acids. The CDR3 reads CASTFWIQETQYF. The CDR3 nucleotides are TGTGCCAGCACCTTCTGGATCCAAGAGACCCAGTACTTC.

In regard to this clonotype: A far larger clone is a single base away, which makes a read error likely. This chain connects TRBV11-1 to TRBJ2-1; 9 nucleotides align to TRBD1. This CDR3 comprises 15 residues. The germline V gene has CDR1 SGHAT and CDR2 FQDESV (reference sequence). Trimming removed 5 bases from V and 10 bases from J; junction bases left unmatched: 12. CDR3 protein: CASSPEGQGHIEQFF. The CDR3 nucleotides are TGTGCCAGCAGCCCAGAAGGACAGGGGCATATCGAGCAGTTCTTC.